This TCR beta chain was sequenced during a study of blood T cell repertoires in COVID-19. TCRdb's table, derived via immunoSEQ multiplex PCR, lists solely in-frame clones and lacks some. The sample lists roughly 230,000 clones; about 80% were seen once. This CDR3 is built from 18 residues. V lost 6 bases, J lost 0 bases, and 11 bases stayed unmatched. CDR1 and CDR2 (germline): MNHEY, SMNVEV (reference sequence). The TCR originated in a man aged 50 or older who had recovered from COVID-19. Sequenced input: PBMCs or T cells enriched from blood (not recorded which). The genes are TRBV27 and TRBJ2-3; 11 positions agree with TRBD2. CDR3 sequence (DNA): TGTGCCAGCAGATGGGGGACTAGCGGAGTCCTTAGCACAGATACGCAGTATTTT. Its translation is CASRWGTSGVLSTDTQYF.